This T cell receptor (beta chain) was obtained from a study of technical replicates of blood from a few donors. TCRdb keeps only in-frame clones here, not all; method: immunoSEQ multiplex PCR. The sample comprises tens of thousands of clones, approximately 92% of which are singletons, and around 0.25% rests with the top ten. The CDR3 is 14 residues long. J gave up 3 bases and V 1 base, and 0 bases lay outside the gene matches. Germline CDR1 and CDR2: MGHDK and SYGVNS. This clone has only one observation. The rearrangement uses TRBV25-1 and TRBJ1-2; 9 bases fit TRBD1. This receptor was taken from a human donor in good health. The material sequenced was T cells isolated from PBMCs. The CDR3 DNA reads as TGTGCCAGCAGTGAATGGACAGGGGACTATGGCTACACCTTC. Translated, it gives CASSEWTGDYGYTF.